Presented here are 30 T cell receptor beta chains from one specimen sequenced in a study of T cells in Graves' hyperthyroidism and ophthalmopathy. TCR beta CDR3 regions were amplified from RNA. TCR CDR3 underwent first-round RT-PCR with the HTBI primer set. MiXCR, applied by TCRdb to the multiplex PCR reads, yields one record per CDR3 protein. The sample records 400,000 or so distinct CDR3 sequences, more than 12% being singletons. Specimen: blood. Source of these receptors: a woman in her twenties or thirties with Graves' ophthalmopathy.

V usage is TRBV11-3 and J usage is TRBJ2-5; D not resolved. The J call could be wrong; TRBJ2-1 is a better fit for the DNA end. The CDR3 length is 14 residues. Germline CDR1 is SGHNT and CDR2 is YENEEA. This chain's CDR3 is CASSLRREEETQFF. As DNA, the CDR3 is TGTGCCAGCAGCTTACGGAGAGAGGAAGAGACCCAGTTCTTC.

This clonotype has ten or more counts. The chain uses TRBV3-1 and TRBJ2-5, with D perhaps TRBD2 (7 bases). The CDR3 runs 19 residues. Germline V gene sequence: CDR1 LGHDT, CDR2 YNNKEL (reference sequence). The ends were cut back, 5 bases at V and 2 bases at J, with 27 bases in the middle. CDR3 DNA: TGTGCCAGCAGCAAAAGAACAGGAGGCGCAAAGGGGGGGCAAGAGACCCAGTACTTC. Translation gives CASSKRTGGAKGGQETQYF.

This clonotype showed up many times. The chain has TRBV29-1 and TRBJ2-5; 10 nucleotides match TRBD1. V was clipped by 5 bases and J by 4 bases; unmatched bases: 10. Germline-derived CDR1 and CDR2 are SQVTM and ANQGSEA. CDR3 length: 15 amino acids. The CDR3 sequence: CSVSRGTGERETQYF. The CDR3 nucleotides are TGCAGCGTTAGCAGGGGGACAGGGGAGAGAGAGACCCAGTACTTC.

Of note for this clonotype: The junction departs from the called germline gene at one end, perhaps through a read error. This chain uses TRBV7-7 with TRBJ2-3; no clear D. This CDR3 spans 15 amino acids. The germline CDR1 and CDR2 sequences are SSHAT and FNYEAQ (reference sequence). CDR3: CASSLGHLPTDTQYF. Written as DNA, the CDR3 is TGTGCTAGCAGCTTAGGGCACCTCCCCACAGATACGCAGTATTTT.

Ten or more counts support this clonotype. The chain joins TRBV5-1 to TRBJ2-2, with D unclear. Germline lookup yields CDR1 SGHRS and CDR2 YFSETQ. The CDR3 length is 14 residues. Trimming left V 0 bases short and J 1 base short, with 4 bases between. This chain's CDR3 is CASSLERNTGELFF. DNA for the CDR3: TGCGCCAGCAGCTTGGAAAGGAACACCGGGGAGCTGTTTTTT.

Worth noting for this clonotype: A read error may be the cause here, since a much bigger clone is one base away. This rearrangement joins TRBV6-1 to TRBJ2-1; TRBD2 matches at 10 bases. Germline V lookup: CDR1 MNHNS, CDR2 SASEGT. This CDR3 region has 19 residues. V dropped 0 bases and J dropped 7; count of bases not matched to a gene: 15. The CDR3 DNA is TGTGCCAGCAGTGAAGCATTAGCGGGGGGCTCCATTTCGTGGAATGAGCAGTTCTTC. It is translated as CASSEALAGGSISWNEQFF.

In its sample, this clonotype was seen many times. The chain couples TRBV18 to TRBJ2-7; a possible D gene is TRBD2 (5 bases). In germline, CDR1 is KGHSH, CDR2 LQKENI. The germline V and J ends were trimmed by 4 bases and 3 bases, with 13 bases remaining between them. The CDR3 sequence is 14 residues long. This CDR3 is CASSRLGGGYEQYF. DNA of the CDR3: TGTGCCAGCTCACGCTTGGGTGGAGGCTACGAGCAGTACTTC.

This clonotype was observed a few times. The CDR3 nucleotides are TGCAGTGCTGGACGACAAGGTGAAGAGACCCAGTACTTC. It is translated as CSAGRQGEETQYF. The V and J genes are TRBV20-1 and TRBJ2-5; D is undetermined. The CDR3 is 13 amino acids. Trimming shortened V by 5 bases and J by 3 bases, and 13 bases separated the two germline ends. The germline V gene has CDR1 DFQATT and CDR2 SNEGSKA (reference sequence).

This clonotype was recorded many times. The genes are TRBV2 and TRBJ2-5; D ambiguous. CDR3 length: 14 residues. Germline V gene sequence: CDR1 SNHLY, CDR2 FYNNEI. V was trimmed by 6 bases and J by 4 bases, leaving 15 bases between them. For the CDR3, the DNA is TGTGCCAGCAGGGCCGATATCCCCGGAGAGACCCAGTACTTC. Protein sequence: CASRADIPGETQYF.

Turning to this clonotype: The junction departs from germline at one end; a sequencing error may be responsible. The V call is TRBV24-1, the J call TRBJ2-3; D possibly corresponds to TRBD2 (6 bases). Per the germline V gene, CDR1 is KGHDR and CDR2 is SFDVKD. This CDR3 region has 16 residues. The CDR3: CAASDFGGYLGDTQYF. In DNA form, the CDR3 reads TGTGCCGCCAGTGATTTCGGGGGTTATTTGGGGGATACGCAGTATTTT.

This clonotype was observed at least ten times. CDR3 sequence: CATSDSRTKYNEQFF. The CDR3 DNA reads TGTGCCACCAGTGATTCCCGGACTAAATACAATGAGCAGTTCTTC. This chain connects TRBV24-1 to TRBJ2-1; TRBD2 is a possible D gene (6 bases). The ends were cut back, 2 bases at V and 4 bases at J, with 11 bases in the middle. The CDR3 runs 15 residues. The germline V gene has CDR1 KGHDR and CDR2 SFDVKD.

This clonotype was picked up many times. This sequence joins TRBV3-1 and TRBJ2-6; D may be TRBD1 (5 bases). This CDR3 has 16 amino acids. Germline loops: CDR1 LGHDT, CDR2 YNNKEL (reference sequence). V lost 6 bases and J 0 bases, leaving 12 bases between the germline ends. Written as DNA, the CDR3 is TGTGCCAGCAGACCCGACAGACTCTCTGGGGCCAACGTCCTGACTTTC. It codes for CASRPDRLSGANVLTF.

This clonotype has at least ten counts. The gene calls are TRBV6-1 and TRBJ1-5, with D possibly being TRBD1 (5 bases). The V end was cut by 1 base, the J end by 6 bases, with 10 bases between. Germline V lookup: CDR1 MNHNS, CDR2 SASEGT. The CDR3 length is 14 residues. The CDR3 reads CASSEGQGLQPQHF. The DNA of the CDR3 is TGTGCCAGCAGTGAAGGCCAGGGTCTTCAGCCCCAGCATTTT.

This clonotype appeared a few times. This chain uses TRBV19 with TRBJ2-1; the D gene is possibly TRBD1 (6 bases). The V gene's germline CDR1 is LNHDA and CDR2 SQIVND (reference sequence). V was trimmed by 3 bases and J by 5 bases, leaving 14 bases between them. This CDR3 is 15 amino acids long. CDR3 in DNA: TGTGCCAGTAGTATCCTCCAGGGGAACCACAATGAGCAGTTCTTC. Amino acids: CASSILQGNHNEQFF.

The sample holds many counts of this clonotype. This chain connects TRBV6-1 to TRBJ2-7; D may be TRBD1 (6 bases). This CDR3 has 14 residues. The ends were cut back, 6 bases at V and 2 bases at J, with 14 bases in the middle. Germline-derived CDR1 and CDR2 are MNHNS and SASEGT. The CDR3 sequence: CASRGANPTYEQYF. The DNA of the CDR3 is TGTGCCAGCAGGGGGGCTAACCCTACCTACGAGCAGTACTTC.

This clonotype was seen a handful of times. The V call is TRBV19, the J call TRBJ1-6; D possibly corresponds to TRBD1 (6 bases). In germline, CDR1 is LNHDA, CDR2 SQIVND (reference sequence). The V end lost 5 bases, the J end lost 10 bases, and 18 bases lay between the germline ends. The CDR3 length is 15 residues. CDR3 DNA: TGTGCCAGTAGTCCCCGGCGGGGGCTCCGGTCACCCCTCCACTTT. It is translated as CASSPRRGLRSPLHF.

With respect to this clonotype: A much larger clone sits a single nucleotide away, making a read error possible. The V call is TRBV5-1, the J call TRBJ2-5, with D unresolved. The CDR3 loop spans 15 amino acids. Germline CDR1 reads SGHRS; CDR2 reads YFSETQ. V was trimmed by 0 bases and J by 1 base, leaving 10 bases between them. This CDR3 is CASSLVGQSQETQYF. The CDR3, as DNA: TGCGCCAGCAGCTTGGTAGGCCAATCCCAAGAGACCCAGTACTTC.

This clonotype has more than one count but fewer than ten. The chain carries TRBV6-1 and TRBJ2-5; 7 bases align to TRBD1. Germline V gene data show CDR1 as MNHNS and CDR2 as SASEGT. V trimming: 1 base; J trimming: 2 bases; junction bases outside the gene matches: 7. This CDR3 is built from 16 residues. DNA of the CDR3: TGTGCCAGCAGTGAAGACCCCGGGACAGTTCAAGAGACCCAGTACTTC. Its protein product is CASSEDPGTVQETQYF.

This clonotype was counted many times. The chain combines TRBV12-3 or TRBV12-4 with TRBJ1-3; a weak D match, TRBD1 (5 bases). Trimming shortened V by 6 bases and J by 1 base, and 10 bases separated the two germline ends. The CDR3 is 14 residues long. CDR3 protein: CASSKQASGNTIYF. For the CDR3, the DNA is TGTGCCAGCAGCAAACAGGCGTCTGGAAACACCATATATTTT.

This clonotype appeared many times. The chain joins TRBV12-3 or TRBV12-4 to TRBJ2-7, with D possibly matching TRBD2 (5 bases). The CDR3 runs to 13 residues. V was cut by 7 bases and J by 2 bases, with 12 bases left in between. The CDR3 region is CASTMGEAYEQYF. CDR3 DNA sequence: TGTGCCAGCACCATGGGAGAGGCCTACGAGCAGTACTTC.

This clonotype has a count of ten or more. The V call is TRBV30, the J call TRBJ1-5, with D perhaps matching TRBD1 (6 bases). This CDR3 contains 16 residues. CDR1 GTSNPN and CDR2 SVGIG come from the germline V gene (reference sequence). V lost 0 bases and J lost 2, with 14 bases in between. The CDR3, as DNA: TGTGCCTGGAGTGTAGGGGGGATCCCCGGCAATCAGCCCCAGCATTTT. Translation: CAWSVGGIPGNQPQHF.

This clonotype was detected many times. The chain is built from TRBV6-1 and TRBJ2-3, with TRBD2 matching 9 bases. The CDR3 sequence is 15 residues long. The V gene end was trimmed by 6 bases and the J gene end by 3 bases; junction bases not matched to a gene: 7. CDR1 MNHNS and CDR2 SASEGT come from the germline V gene. In DNA form, the CDR3 reads TGTGCCAGCAGCGTTAGCGGGGGAGAGACAGATACGCAGTATTTT. Translating it yields CASSVSGGETDTQYF.

The chain couples TRBV6-1 to TRBJ1-2; D is undetermined. Between the trimmed V and J ends, which lost 2 bases and 4 bases, there was a span of 11 bases. CDR1 is MNHNS, CDR2 SASEGT, per germline. The CDR3 spans 14 residues. This CDR3 reads CASSEHRKPYGYTF. The CDR3 DNA reads as TGTGCCAGCAGTGAACATAGGAAACCCTATGGCTACACCTTC.

This chain connects TRBV7-9 to TRBJ1-4; TRBD1 agrees at 8 bases. The CDR3 is 15 amino acids. Trimming at V came to 6 bases and at J to 7 bases, leaving 10 bases not matched to a gene. In germline, CDR1 is SEHNR, CDR2 FQNEAQ (reference sequence). CDR3 nucleotides: TGTGCCAGCAGAACCGGGACAGGATCAAGTGAAAAACTGTTTTTT. Protein: CASRTGTGSSEKLFF.

This clonotype was seen a few times. V and J are TRBV5-6 and TRBJ2-1; tentative D call: TRBD2 (5 bases). CDR1 and CDR2 (germline): SGHDT, YYEEEE. CDR3 size: 13 residues. Between the trimmed V and J ends, which lost 4 bases and 5 bases, there was a span of 10 bases. The CDR3 DNA reads as TGTGCCAGCAGCCAGTCCGGGGACAATGAGCAGTTCTTC. It is translated as CASSQSGDNEQFF. Filled out from reference TRBV5-6 and TRBJ2-1, the complete variable domain reads DAGVTQSPTHLIKTRGQQVTLRCSPKSGHDTVSWYQQALGQGPQFIFQYYEEEERQRGNFPDRFSGHQFPNYSSELNVNALLLGDSALYLCASSQSGDNEQFFGPGTRLTVL.

The sample holds many counts of this clonotype. The chain joins TRBV28 to TRBJ2-3; 7 nucleotides agree with TRBD1. This CDR3 region has 14 residues. The germline V gene has CDR1 MDHEN and CDR2 SYDVKM. V was pared by 8 bases and J by 1 base, with 6 bases of the junction left unmatched. CDR3 coding DNA: TGTGCCAGCCACAGACAGGGCGGCACAGATACGCAGTATTTT. Its translation is CASHRQGGTDTQYF.

This clonotype was found many times. This chain joins TRBV7-9 and TRBJ2-7; 7 bases fit TRBD1. With V trimmed by 6 bases and J by 7 bases, 15 bases remained unmatched. This CDR3 has 15 residues. Germline CDR1 reads SEHNR; CDR2 reads FQNEAQ (reference sequence). The CDR3 bases are TGTGCCAGCAGTACCGGGACAGTCAGTTTTGAGGAGCAGTACTTC. Amino acids: CASSTGTVSFEEQYF.

This clonotype was detected many times. The V gene is TRBV4-1, the J gene TRBJ1-5; 8 nucleotides match TRBD1. Germline V lookup: CDR1 MGHRA, CDR2 YSYEKL. The V gene end was trimmed by 4 bases and the J gene end by 6 bases; junction bases not matched to a gene: 8. The CDR3 loop spans 15 amino acids. CDR3 amino acids: CASSLRTGRFQPQHF. The CDR3 DNA reads TGCGCCAGCAGCCTTAGGACAGGGAGGTTTCAGCCCCAGCATTTT.

This clonotype was seen many times. J is TRBJ2-3 and V is TRBV4-2; 12 nucleotides line up with TRBD2. Germline V gene sequence: CDR1 LGHNA, CDR2 YNFKEQ. The length of the CDR3 is 18 residues. V dropped 1 base and J dropped 2; count of bases not matched to a gene: 7. The CDR3: CASSQVKLAGGLTDTQYF. CDR3 nucleotide sequence: TGTGCCAGCAGCCAAGTGAAACTAGCGGGGGGCCTCACAGATACGCAGTATTTT.

This clonotype came up a few times. This chain connects TRBV14 to TRBJ1-4; D not certain. The CDR3 has 13 amino acids. Between the trimmed V and J ends, which lost 5 bases and 2 bases, there was a span of 6 bases. CDR1 is SGHDN, CDR2 FVKESK, per germline. CDR3 amino acids: CASSSRTNEKLFF. The CDR3, as DNA: TGTGCCAGCAGCTCGCGTACTAATGAAAAACTGTTTTTT.